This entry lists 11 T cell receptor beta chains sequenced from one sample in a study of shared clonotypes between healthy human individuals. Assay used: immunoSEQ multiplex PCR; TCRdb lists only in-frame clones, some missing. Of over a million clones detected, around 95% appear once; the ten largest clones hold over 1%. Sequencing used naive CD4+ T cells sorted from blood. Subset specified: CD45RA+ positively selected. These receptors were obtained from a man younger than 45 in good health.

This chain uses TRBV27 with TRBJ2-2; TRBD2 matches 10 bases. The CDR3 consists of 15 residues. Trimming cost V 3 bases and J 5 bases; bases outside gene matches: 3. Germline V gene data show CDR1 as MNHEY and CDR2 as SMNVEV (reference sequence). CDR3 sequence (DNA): TGTGCCAGCAGTTTGAGACTAGCGGGTACCGGGGAGCTGTTTTTT. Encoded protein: CASSLRLAGTGELFF.

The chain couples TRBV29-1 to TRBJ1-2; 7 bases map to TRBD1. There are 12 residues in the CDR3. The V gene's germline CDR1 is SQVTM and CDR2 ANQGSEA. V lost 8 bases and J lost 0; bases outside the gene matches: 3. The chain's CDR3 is CSTGTANYGYTF. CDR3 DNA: TGCAGCACCGGGACAGCTAACTATGGCTACACCTTC.

For the CDR3, the DNA is TGTGCCAGCAGCGCAACTATGAGCGGGGCGAACACCGGGGAGCTGTTTTTT. As protein: CASSATMSGANTGELFF. V gene TRBV9 combines with J gene TRBJ2-2, with 7 bases that match TRBD2. Unmatched junction bases numbered 8, after V lost 3 bases and J lost 0 bases. CDR1 and CDR2 (germline): SGDLS, YYNGEE. The CDR3 loop spans 17 amino acids.

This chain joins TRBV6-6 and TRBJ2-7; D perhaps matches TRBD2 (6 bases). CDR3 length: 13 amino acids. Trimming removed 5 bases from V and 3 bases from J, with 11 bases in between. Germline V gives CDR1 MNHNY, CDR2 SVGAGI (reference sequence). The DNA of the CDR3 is TGTGCCAGCAGTCGACTAGTCTACTACGAGCAGTACTTC. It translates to CASSRLVYYEQYF.

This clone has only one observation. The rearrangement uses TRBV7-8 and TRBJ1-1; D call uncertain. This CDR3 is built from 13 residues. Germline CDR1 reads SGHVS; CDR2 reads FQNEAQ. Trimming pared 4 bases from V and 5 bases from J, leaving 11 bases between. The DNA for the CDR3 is TGTGCCAGCAGCTCCTACAGTGGAACTGAAGCTTTCTTT. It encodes CASSSYSGTEAFF.

The CDR3 DNA is TGTGCCAGCGGGAAGGGTTGGACTGAAGCTTTCTTT. Amino acid sequence: CASGKGWTEAFF. This chain links TRBV28 with TRBJ1-1; no firm D call. From germline, CDR1 is MDHEN and CDR2 SYDVKM. The CDR3 totals 12 residues. The V end lost 8 bases, the J end lost 5 bases, and 12 bases lay between the germline ends.

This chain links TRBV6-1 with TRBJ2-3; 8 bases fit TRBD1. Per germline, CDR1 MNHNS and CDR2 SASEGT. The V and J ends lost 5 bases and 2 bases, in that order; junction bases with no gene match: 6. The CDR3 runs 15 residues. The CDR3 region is CASSWDRPFTDTQYF. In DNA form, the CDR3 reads TGTGCCAGCAGTTGGGACAGGCCGTTCACAGATACGCAGTATTTT.

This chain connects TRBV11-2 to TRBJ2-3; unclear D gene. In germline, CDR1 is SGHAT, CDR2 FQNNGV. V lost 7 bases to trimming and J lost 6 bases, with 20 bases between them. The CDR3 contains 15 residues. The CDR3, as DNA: TGTGCCAGCACACTTAGGAGTCCTAGGCTGGATACGCAGTATTTT. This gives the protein CASTLRSPRLDTQYF.

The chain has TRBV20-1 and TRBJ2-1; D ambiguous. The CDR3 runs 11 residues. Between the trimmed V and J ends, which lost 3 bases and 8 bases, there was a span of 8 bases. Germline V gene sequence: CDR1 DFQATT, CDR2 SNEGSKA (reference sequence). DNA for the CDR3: TGCAGTGCTAGCGTTTACGATGAGCAGTTCTTC. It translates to CSASVYDEQFF.

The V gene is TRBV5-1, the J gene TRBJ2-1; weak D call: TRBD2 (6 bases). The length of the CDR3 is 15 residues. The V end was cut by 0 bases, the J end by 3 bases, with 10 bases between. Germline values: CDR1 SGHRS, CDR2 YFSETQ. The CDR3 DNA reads TGCGCCAGCAGCTTGGCACCGGACTACTACAATGAGCAGTTCTTC. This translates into CASSLAPDYYNEQFF.

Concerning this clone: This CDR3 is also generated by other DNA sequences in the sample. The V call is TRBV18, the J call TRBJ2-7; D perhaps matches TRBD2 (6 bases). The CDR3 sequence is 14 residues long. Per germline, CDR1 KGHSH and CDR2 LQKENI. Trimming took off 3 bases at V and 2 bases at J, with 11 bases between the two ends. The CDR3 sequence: CASSPRDGAYEQYF. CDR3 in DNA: TGTGCCAGCTCACCGCGGGACGGAGCCTACGAGCAGTACTTC.